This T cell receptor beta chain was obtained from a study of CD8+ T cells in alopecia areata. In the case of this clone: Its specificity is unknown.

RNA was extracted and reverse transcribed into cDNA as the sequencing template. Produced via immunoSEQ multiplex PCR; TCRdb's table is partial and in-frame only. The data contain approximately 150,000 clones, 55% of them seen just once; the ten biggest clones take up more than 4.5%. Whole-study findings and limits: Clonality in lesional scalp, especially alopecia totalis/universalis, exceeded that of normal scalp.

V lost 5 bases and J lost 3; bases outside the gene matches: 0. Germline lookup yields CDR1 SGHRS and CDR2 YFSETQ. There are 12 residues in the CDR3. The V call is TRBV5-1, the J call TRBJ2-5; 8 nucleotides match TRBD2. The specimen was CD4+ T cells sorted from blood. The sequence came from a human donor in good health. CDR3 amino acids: CASRLAEETQYF. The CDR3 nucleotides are TGCGCCAGCAGACTAGCGGAAGAGACCCAGTACTTC.